This paragraph covers one TCR beta chain sequence. Its specificity is not known. Germline CDR1 is PRHDT and CDR2 is FYEKMQ (reference sequence). This CDR3 spans 14 amino acids. V was pared by 2 bases and J by 2 bases, with 9 bases between. The data derive from a study of T cell responses to AZD1222 COVID-19 vaccine. Findings and limits, study-wide: The donor cohort was predominantly white British with a female majority, and clonal diversity may have been underestimated.

Libraries were prepared by immunoSEQ multiplex PCR; TCRdb keeps only in-frame clonotypes and omits some of them. The sample carries 90,000 or so clones, 80% to 90% recorded once. The sequences come from peripheral blood, collected on day 0 of AZD1222 vaccination. This TCR came from an adult in good health. The chain is built from TRBV13 and TRBJ2-5; D gene uncertain. This chain's CDR3 is CASSLRVLQETQYF. For the CDR3, the DNA is TGTGCCAGCAGCTTACGGGTGCTACAAGAGACCCAGTACTTC.